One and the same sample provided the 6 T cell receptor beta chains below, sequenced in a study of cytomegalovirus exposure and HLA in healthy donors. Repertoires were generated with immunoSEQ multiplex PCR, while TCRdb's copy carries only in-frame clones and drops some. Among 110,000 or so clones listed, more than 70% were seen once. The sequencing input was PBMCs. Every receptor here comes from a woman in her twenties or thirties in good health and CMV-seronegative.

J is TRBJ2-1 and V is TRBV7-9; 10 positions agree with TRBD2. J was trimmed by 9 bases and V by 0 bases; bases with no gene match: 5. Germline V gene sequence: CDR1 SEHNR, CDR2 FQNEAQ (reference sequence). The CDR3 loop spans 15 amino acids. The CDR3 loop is CASSLASGGGREQFF. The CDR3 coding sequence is TGTGCCAGCAGCTTAGCCAGCGGGGGGGGTCGTGAGCAGTTCTTC.

CDR3 sequence (DNA): TGTGCCAGCAGCTTGACCCAAAACGGTTTCTATACCGGGGAGCTGTTTTTT. The encoded protein is CASSLTQNGFYTGELFF. The rearrangement uses TRBV5-6 and TRBJ2-2; D not certain. Trimming left V 1 base short and J 5 bases short, with 18 bases between. This CDR3 comprises 17 residues. Germline loops: CDR1 SGHDT, CDR2 YYEEEE.

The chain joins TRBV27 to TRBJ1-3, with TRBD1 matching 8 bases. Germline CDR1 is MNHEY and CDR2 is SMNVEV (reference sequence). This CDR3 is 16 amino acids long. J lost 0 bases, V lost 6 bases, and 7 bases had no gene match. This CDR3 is CASSPRQGSSGNTIYF. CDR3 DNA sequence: TGTGCCAGCAGCCCTCGACAGGGGTCCTCTGGAAACACCATATATTTT.

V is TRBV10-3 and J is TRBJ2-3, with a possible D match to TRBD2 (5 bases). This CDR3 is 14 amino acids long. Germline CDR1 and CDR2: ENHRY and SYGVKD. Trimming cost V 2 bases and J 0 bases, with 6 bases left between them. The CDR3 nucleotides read TGTGCCATCAGTGAGAAGCGGAGCACAGATACGCAGTATTTT. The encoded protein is CAISEKRSTDTQYF.

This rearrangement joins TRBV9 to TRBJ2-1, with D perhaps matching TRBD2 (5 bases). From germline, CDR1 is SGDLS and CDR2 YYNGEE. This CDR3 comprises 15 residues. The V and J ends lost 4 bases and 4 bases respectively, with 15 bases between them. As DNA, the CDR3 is TGTGCCAGCAGCTCGGACCCGCGAGGGTACAATGAGCAGTTCTTC. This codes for CASSSDPRGYNEQFF. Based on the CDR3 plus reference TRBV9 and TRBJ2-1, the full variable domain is DSGVTQTPKHLITATGQRVTLRCSPRSGDLSVYWYQQSLDQGLQFLIQYYNGEERAKGNILERFSAQQFPDLHSELNLSSLELGDSALYFCASSSDPRGYNEQFFGPGTRLTVL.

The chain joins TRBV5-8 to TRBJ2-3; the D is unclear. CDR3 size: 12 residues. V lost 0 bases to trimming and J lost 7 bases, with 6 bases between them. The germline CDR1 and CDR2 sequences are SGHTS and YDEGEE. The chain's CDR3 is CASSLVPNTQYF. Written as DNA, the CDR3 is TGTGCCAGCAGCTTGGTTCCAAATACGCAGTATTTT.